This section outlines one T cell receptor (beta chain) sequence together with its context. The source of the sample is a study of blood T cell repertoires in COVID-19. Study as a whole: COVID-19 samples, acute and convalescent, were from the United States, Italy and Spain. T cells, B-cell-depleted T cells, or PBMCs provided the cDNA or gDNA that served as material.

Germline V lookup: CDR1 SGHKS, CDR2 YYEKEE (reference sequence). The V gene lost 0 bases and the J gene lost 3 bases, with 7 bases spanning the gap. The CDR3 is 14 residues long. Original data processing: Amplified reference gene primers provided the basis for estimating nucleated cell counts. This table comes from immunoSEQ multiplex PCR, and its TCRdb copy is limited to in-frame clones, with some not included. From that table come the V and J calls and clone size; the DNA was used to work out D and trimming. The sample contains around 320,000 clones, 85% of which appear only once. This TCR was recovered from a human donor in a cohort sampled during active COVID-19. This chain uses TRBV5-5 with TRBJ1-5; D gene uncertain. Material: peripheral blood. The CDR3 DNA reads TGTGCCAGCAGCTTGGGGCTCGACAATCAGCCCCAGCATTTT. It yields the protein CASSLGLDNQPQHF.